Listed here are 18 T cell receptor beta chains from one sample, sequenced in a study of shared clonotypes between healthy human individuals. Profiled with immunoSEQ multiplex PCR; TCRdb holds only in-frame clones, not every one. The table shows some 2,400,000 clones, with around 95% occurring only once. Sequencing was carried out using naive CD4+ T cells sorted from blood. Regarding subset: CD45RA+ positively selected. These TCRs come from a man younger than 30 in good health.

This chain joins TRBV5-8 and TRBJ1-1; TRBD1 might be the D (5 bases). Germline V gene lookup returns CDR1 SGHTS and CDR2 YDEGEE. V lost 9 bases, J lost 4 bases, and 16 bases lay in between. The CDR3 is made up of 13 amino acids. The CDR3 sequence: CATYGGWGTEAFF. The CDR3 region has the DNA TGTGCCACCTACGGGGGATGGGGCACTGAAGCTTTCTTT.

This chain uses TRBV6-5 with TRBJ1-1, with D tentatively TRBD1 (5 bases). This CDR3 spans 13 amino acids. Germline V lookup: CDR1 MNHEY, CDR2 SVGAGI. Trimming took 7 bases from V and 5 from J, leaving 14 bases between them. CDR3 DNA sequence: TGTGCCAGCATACGATTGGGGGGAACTGAAGCTTTCTTT. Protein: CASIRLGGTEAFF.

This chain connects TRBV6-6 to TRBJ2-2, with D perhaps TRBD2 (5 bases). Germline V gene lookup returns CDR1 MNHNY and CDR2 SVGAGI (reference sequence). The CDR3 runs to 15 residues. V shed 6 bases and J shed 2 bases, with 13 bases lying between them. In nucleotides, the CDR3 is TGTGCCAGCAGCCTAGCCCCACTCAACACCGGGGAGCTGTTTTTT. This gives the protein CASSLAPLNTGELFF.

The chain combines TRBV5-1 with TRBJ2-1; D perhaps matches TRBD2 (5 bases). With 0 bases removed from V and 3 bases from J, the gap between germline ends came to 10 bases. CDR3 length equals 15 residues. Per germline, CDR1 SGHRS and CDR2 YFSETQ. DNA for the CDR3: TGCGCCAGCAGCTTGGATTCTAGCTTCTACAATGAGCAGTTCTTC. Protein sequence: CASSLDSSFYNEQFF.

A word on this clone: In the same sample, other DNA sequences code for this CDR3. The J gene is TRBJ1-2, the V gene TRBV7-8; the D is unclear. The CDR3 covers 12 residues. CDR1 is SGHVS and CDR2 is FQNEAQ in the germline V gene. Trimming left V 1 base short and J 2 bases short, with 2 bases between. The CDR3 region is CASSLGNYGYTF. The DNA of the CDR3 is TGTGCCAGCAGCTTAGGGAACTATGGCTACACCTTC.

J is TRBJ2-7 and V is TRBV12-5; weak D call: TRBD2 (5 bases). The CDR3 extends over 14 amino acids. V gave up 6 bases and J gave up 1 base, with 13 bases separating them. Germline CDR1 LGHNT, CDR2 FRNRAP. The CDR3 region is CASGTGGLSYEQYF. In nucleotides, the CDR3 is TGTGCTAGTGGGACCGGAGGTCTTTCCTACGAGCAGTACTTC. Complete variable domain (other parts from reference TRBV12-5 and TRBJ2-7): DARVTQTPRHKVTEMGQEVTMRCQPILGHNTVFWYRQTMMQGLELLAYFRNRAPLDDSGMPKDRFSAEMPDATLATLKIQPSEPRDSAVYFCASGTGGLSYEQYFGPGTRLTVT.

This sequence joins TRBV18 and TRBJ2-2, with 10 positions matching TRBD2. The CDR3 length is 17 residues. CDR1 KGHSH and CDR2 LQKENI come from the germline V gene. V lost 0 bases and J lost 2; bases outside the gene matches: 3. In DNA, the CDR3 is TGTGCCAGCTCACCACCGAGGACTAGCGGAAACACCGGGGAGCTGTTTTTT. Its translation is CASSPPRTSGNTGELFF.

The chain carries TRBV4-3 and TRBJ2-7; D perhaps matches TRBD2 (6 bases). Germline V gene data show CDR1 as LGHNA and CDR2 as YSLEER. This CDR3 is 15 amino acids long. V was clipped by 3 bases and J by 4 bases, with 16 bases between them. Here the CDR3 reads CASSQSVAGRYEQYF. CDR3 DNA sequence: TGCGCCAGCAGCCAGTCCGTCGCGGGACGGTACGAGCAGTACTTC.

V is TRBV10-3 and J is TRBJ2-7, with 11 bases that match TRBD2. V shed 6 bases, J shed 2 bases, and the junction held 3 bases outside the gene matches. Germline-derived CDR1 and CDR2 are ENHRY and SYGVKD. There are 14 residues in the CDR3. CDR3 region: CAIRTSGTPYEQYF. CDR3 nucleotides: TGTGCCATCAGGACTAGCGGGACTCCCTACGAGCAGTACTTC.

This chain's CDR3 is CASGAQGPFLSYEQYF. Here the CDR3 DNA reads TGTGCCAGCGGGGCACAGGGGCCATTCCTTTCCTACGAGCAGTACTTC. The chain couples TRBV5-6 to TRBJ2-7; the match to TRBD1 covers 7 bases. CDR1 and CDR2 from the germline V gene are SGHDT and YYEEEE. Trimming cost V 7 bases and J 1 base; bases outside gene matches: 14. This CDR3 region has 16 residues.

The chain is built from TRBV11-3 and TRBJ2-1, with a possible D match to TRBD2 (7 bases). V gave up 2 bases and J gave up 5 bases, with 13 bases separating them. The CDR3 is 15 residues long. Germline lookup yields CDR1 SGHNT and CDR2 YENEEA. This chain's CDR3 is CASSLMGGPHNEQFF. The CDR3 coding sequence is TGTGCCAGCAGCTTAATGGGGGGGCCCCACAATGAGCAGTTCTTC.

The CDR3 region is CASSLGTRREQFF. CDR3 coding DNA: TGTGCCAGCAGCTTAGGTACTCGGCGGGAGCAGTTCTTC. This chain joins TRBV7-3 and TRBJ2-1; no clear D gene. CDR3 length equals 13 residues. Looked up from germline, CDR1 is SGHTA and CDR2 is FQGTGA. V was cut by 2 bases and J by 10 bases, with 12 bases left in between.

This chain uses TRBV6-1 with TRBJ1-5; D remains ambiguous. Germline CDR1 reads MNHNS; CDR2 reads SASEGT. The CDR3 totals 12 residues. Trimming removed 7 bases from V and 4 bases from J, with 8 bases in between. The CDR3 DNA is TGTGCCAGCAACCAGAATAATCAGCCCCAGCATTTT. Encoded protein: CASNQNNQPQHF.

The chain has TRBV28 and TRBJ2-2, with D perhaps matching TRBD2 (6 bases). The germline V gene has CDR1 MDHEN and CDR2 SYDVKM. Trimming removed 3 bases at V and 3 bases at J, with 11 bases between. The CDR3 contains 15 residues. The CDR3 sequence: CASSFRGGYTGELFF. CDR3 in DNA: TGTGCCAGCAGTTTTCGGGGAGGCTACACCGGGGAGCTGTTTTTT. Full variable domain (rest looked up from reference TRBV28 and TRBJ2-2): DVKVTQSSRYLVKRTGEKVFLECVQDMDHENMFWYRQDPGLGLRLIYFSYDVKMKEKGDIPEGYSVSREKKERFSLILESASTNQTSMYLCASSFRGGYTGELFFGEGSRLTVL.

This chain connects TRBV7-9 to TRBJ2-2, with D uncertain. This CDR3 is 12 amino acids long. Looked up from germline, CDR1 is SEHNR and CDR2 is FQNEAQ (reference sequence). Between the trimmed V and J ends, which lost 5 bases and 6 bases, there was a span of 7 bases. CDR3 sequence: CASSILSGELFF. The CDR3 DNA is TGTGCCAGCAGCATCTTATCCGGGGAGCTGTTTTTT.

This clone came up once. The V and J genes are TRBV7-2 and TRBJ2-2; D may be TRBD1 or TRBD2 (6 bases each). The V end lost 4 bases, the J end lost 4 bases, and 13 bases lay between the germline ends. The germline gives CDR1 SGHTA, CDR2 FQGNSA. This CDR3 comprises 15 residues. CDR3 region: CASSSRGPITGELFF. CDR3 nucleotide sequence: TGTGCCAGCAGCTCCCGGGGGCCAATCACCGGGGAGCTGTTTTTT.

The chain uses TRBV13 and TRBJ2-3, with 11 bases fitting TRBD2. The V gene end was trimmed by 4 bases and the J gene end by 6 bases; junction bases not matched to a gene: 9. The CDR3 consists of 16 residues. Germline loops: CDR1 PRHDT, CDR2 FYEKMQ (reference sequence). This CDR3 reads CASSSRLAGRGDTQYF. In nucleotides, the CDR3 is TGTGCCAGCAGCTCGAGACTAGCGGGGAGAGGGGATACGCAGTATTTT.

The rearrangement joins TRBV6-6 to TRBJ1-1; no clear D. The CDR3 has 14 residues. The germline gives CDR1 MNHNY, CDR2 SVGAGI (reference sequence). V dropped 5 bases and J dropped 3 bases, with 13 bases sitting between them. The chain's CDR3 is CASSDRVVDTEAFF. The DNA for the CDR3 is TGTGCCAGCAGTGATCGGGTAGTAGACACTGAAGCTTTCTTT.